This note documents a single TCR beta chain sequence. These data are taken from a study of T cells in Graves' hyperthyroidism and ophthalmopathy. Germline V gene sequence: CDR1 KGHSH, CDR2 LQKENI. The trim removed 3 bases at V and 1 base at J, leaving 6 bases unmatched. The CDR3 loop spans 16 amino acids. TCR beta CDR3 sequences were amplified from RNA transcripts. The HTBI primer set drove a first-round RT-PCR of the TCR CDR3. TCRdb reanalysed the multiplex PCR reads using MiXCR and keeps one entry per CDR3 protein. Here the sample spans approximately 430,000 distinct CDR3 sequences, over 12% being singletons.

Sequencing was done on a sample of blood. This receptor was identified in a man aged 18 to 30 with Graves' ophthalmopathy. The chain couples TRBV18 to TRBJ2-1; 7 positions match TRBD1. The DNA of the CDR3 is TGTGCCAGCTCACCGGGAAGGGGGCTGTCCTACAATGAGCAGTTCTTC. This codes for CASSPGRGLSYNEQFF.